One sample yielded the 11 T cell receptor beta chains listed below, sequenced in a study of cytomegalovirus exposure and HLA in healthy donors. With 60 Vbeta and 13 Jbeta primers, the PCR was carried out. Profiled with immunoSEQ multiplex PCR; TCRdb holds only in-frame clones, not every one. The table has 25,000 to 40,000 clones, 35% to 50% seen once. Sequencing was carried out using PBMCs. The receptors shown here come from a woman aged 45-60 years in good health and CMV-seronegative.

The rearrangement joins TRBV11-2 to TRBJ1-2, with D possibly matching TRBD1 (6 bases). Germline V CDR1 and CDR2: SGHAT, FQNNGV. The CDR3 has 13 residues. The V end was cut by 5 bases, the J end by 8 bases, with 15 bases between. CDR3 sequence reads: CASSLGGADGYTF. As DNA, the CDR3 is TGTGCCAGCAGCCTGGGGGGGGCAGACGGCTACACCTTC.

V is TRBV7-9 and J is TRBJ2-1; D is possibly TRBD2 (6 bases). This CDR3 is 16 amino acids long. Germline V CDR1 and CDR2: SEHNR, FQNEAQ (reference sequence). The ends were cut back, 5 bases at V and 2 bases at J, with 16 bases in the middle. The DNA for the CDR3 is TGTGCCAGCAGCCTGGTTGGAGGGCCCCCCTACAATGAGCAGTTCTTC. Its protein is CASSLVGGPPYNEQFF.

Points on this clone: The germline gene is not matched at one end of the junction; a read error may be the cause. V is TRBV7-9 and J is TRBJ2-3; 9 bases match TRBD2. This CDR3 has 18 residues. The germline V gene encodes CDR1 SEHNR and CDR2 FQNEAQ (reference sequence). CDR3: CSSSLGAGGISGTDTQYF. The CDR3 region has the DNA TGTTCCAGCAGCTTAGGGGCGGGAGGGATTTCTGGCACAGATACGCAGTATTTT.

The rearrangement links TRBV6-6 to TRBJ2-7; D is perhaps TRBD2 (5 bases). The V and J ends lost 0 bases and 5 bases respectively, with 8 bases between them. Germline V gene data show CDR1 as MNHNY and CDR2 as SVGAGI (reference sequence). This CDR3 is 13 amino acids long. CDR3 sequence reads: CASSYSTSDEQYF. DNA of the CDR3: TGTGCCAGCAGTTACTCTACTAGTGACGAGCAGTACTTC.

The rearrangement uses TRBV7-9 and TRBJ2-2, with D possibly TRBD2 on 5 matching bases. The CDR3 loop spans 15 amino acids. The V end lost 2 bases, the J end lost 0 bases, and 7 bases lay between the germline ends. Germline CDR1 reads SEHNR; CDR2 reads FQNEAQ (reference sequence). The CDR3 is CASSLSGPNTGELFF. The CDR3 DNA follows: TGTGCCAGCAGCTTAAGCGGCCCGAACACCGGGGAGCTGTTTTTT.

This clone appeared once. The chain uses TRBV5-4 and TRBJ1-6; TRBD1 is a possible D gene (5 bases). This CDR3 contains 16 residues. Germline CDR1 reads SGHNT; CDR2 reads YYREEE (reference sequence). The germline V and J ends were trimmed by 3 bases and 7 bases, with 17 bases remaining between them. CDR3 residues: CASSWSRAGQNSPLHF. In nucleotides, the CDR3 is TGTGCCAGCAGCTGGAGTAGGGCAGGGCAAAATTCACCCCTCCACTTT.

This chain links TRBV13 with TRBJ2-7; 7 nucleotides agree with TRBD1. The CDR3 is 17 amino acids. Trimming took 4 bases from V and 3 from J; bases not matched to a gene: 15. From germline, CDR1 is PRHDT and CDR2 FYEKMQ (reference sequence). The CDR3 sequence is CASSSSRGRGSDYEQYF. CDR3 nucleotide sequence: TGTGCCAGCAGCTCGAGCCGTGGCAGGGGGAGTGACTACGAGCAGTACTTC.

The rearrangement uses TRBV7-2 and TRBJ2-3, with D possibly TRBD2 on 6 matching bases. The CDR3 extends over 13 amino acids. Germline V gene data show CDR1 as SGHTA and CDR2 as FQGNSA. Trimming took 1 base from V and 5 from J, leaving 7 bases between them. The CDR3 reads CASSLGRGDTQYF. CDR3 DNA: TGTGCCAGCAGCTTAGGGCGGGGAGATACGCAGTATTTT.

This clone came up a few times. CDR3 protein: CASSLGGTRADTQYF. DNA for the CDR3: TGTGCCAGCAGCTTAGGAGGGACTAGGGCAGATACGCAGTATTTT. The chain combines TRBV7-9 with TRBJ2-3; TRBD2 matches at 8 bases. This CDR3 has 15 residues. V was clipped by 1 base and J by 4 bases; unmatched bases: 4. Looked up from germline, CDR1 is SEHNR and CDR2 is FQNEAQ (reference sequence).

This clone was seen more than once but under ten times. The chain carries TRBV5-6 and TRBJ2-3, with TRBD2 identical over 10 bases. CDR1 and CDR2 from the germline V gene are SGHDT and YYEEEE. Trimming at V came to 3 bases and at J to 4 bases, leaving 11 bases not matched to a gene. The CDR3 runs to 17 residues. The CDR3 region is CASSWQEELAGSDTQYF. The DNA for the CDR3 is TGTGCCAGCAGCTGGCAGGAAGAACTAGCGGGGTCAGATACGCAGTATTTT.

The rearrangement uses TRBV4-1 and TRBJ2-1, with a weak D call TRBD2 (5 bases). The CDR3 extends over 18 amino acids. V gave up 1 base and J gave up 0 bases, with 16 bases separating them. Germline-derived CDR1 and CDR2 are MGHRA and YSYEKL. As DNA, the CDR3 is TGCGCCAGCAGCCAAGGTAGGGTAGCGACCAGCTCCTACAATGAGCAGTTCTTC. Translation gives CASSQGRVATSSYNEQFF.